The rows below give T cell receptor beta chains drawn from one sample of a study of response to subunit inactivated influenza vaccine. One entry per CDR3 protein results from TCRdb running MiXCR on the RT-PCR reads. The sample comprises around 600,000 distinct CDR3 sequences, approximately 10% of which are singletons, and 8% to 13% rests with the top ten. These data are also associated with another study on T cells expressing NK-cell markers.

The input for sequencing was PBMCs from blood, taken on the day of vaccination. The receptors shown here come from a man in his fifties or sixties who received an inactivated influenza vaccine. The CDR3 runs from the conserved cysteine through the conserved F or W. D genes are given only for firm matches. Clone size, where shown, is once, few, many, or a class for clones that have expanded.

len,j_gene,abundance,v_gene,d_gene,CDR3aa,CDR3nt
16,TRBJ2-2,many,TRBV4-3,-,CASSQDGLAGTGELFF,TGCGCCAGCAGCCAAGATGGTCTAGCAGGCACCGGGGAGCTGTTTTTT
16,TRBJ2-2,few,TRBV28,TRBD2,CASRLMTSGNTGELFF,TGTGCCAGCAGACTCATGACTAGCGGGAACACCGGGGAGCTGTTTTTT
14,TRBJ2-3,few,TRBV12-3/TRBV12-4,-,CASLPPARVPTQYF,TGTGCCAGCCTCCCCCCTGCCAGGGTCCCAACGCAGTATTTT
14,TRBJ2-2,few,TRBV20-1,-,CSARVGGTTGELFF,TGCAGTGCTAGGGTGGGGGGCACCACCGGGGAGCTGTTTTTT
19,TRBJ2-1,few,TRBV9,TRBD1,CASSVHLRDRESSYNEQFF,TGTGCCAGCAGCGTCCATCTCCGGGACAGGGAGAGCTCCTACAATGAGCAGTTCTTC
12,TRBJ1-1,-,TRBV29-1,-,CSVSGGQWEAFF,TGCAGCGTCTCGGGCGGACAGTGGGAAGCTTTCTTT
15,TRBJ1-3,-,TRBV27,-,CASSWNGDSGNTIYF,TGTGCCAGCAGTTGGAACGGGGACTCTGGAAACACCATATATTTT
14,TRBJ1-2,-,TRBV28,-,CASSPGLLGYGYTF,TGTGCCAGCAGCCCCGGGCTCCTTGGGTATGGCTACACCTTC
15,TRBJ1-2,many,TRBV21-1,-,CASSTRTGVACGYTF,TGTGCCAGCAGCACTCGAACAGGGGTGGCGTGTGGCTACACCTTC
15,TRBJ2-2,few,TRBV20-1,-,CSARIAGTNTGELFF,TGCAGTGCTAGGATCGCGGGCACGAACACCGGGGAGCTGTTTTTT
16,TRBJ2-3,-,TRBV9,-,CASSAEHRFPTDTQYF,TGTGCCAGCAGCGCGGAACACAGGTTCCCCACAGATACGCAGTATTTT
17,TRBJ2-3,-,TRBV29-1,-,CSVAGTNESGATDTQYF,TGCAGCGTTGCCGGGACAAACGAGTCAGGAGCAACAGATACGCAGTATTTT
14,TRBJ1-5,few,TRBV9,-,CASSVDSRNQPQHF,TGTGCCAGCAGCGTGGACAGCCGCAATCAGCCCCAGCATTTT
14,TRBJ1-6,few,TRBV3-1,-,CASSQDQGRSPLHF,TGTGCCAGCAGCCAAGATCAAGGGCGCTCACCCCTCCACTTT
15,TRBJ2-3,-,TRBV10-2,-,CASSDFPFGTYTQYF,TGCGCCAGCAGTGACTTTCCGTTTGGCACATATACGCAGTATTTT
15,TRBJ2-7,-,TRBV7-8,-,CASSRRDIGPYEQYF,TGTGCCAGCAGTCGCCGGGACATCGGCCCCTACGAGCAGTACTTC
15,TRBJ2-5,-,TRBV10-2,-,CASSGGGGAGETQYF,TGCGCCAGCAGTGGTGGTGGGGGGGCGGGGGAGACCCAGTACTTC